The subject of this entry is one T cell receptor beta chain. Repertoires were generated with immunoSEQ multiplex PCR, while TCRdb's copy carries only in-frame clones and drops some. The profile covers approximately 170,000 clones, with about 85% appearing a single time and roughly 15% taken by the ten largest. The source of the sample is a study of blood T cell repertoires in COVID-19. Overall study context: Spain, Italy and the United States supplied samples that represented acute and convalescent COVID-19.

The TCR originated in a woman in her 70s with COVID-19, enrolled during active disease. Input material: peripheral blood.

In DNA, the CDR3 is TGTGCCAGCAGTCGCGGGGGGGCAGGGAGAGAGACCCAGTACTTC. It yields the protein CASSRGGAGRETQYF. This sequence joins TRBV6-1 and TRBJ2-5, with 9 bases that match TRBD2. This CDR3 comprises 15 residues. J was trimmed by 4 bases and V by 5 bases; bases with no gene match: 8. CDR1 is MNHNS, CDR2 SASEGT, per germline.